What follows are 11 T cell receptor beta chains derived from one specimen sequenced in a study of OX40 agonist ivuxolimab in advanced cancers. Here immunoSEQ multiplex PCR was the method, and the copy in TCRdb shows in-frame clones only, minus some. The sample consists of approximately 23,000 clones, around 75% of them appearing once. Sequencing used CD4+ or CD8+ T cells sorted from blood, obtained in a trial of the OX40 agonist ivuxolimab. Source of these receptors: an adult with an advanced solid tumor such as melanoma, head and neck, liver or kidney cancer.

This clone showed up just a few times. The rearrangement joins TRBV4-1 to TRBJ1-5; D may be TRBD1 (5 bases). The CDR3 has 15 amino acids. Germline loops: CDR1 MGHRA, CDR2 YSYEKL. V lost 4 bases, J lost 0 bases, and 10 bases lay in between. For the CDR3, the DNA is TGCGCCAGCAGCCCAACAGGAAATAGCAATCAGCCCCAGCATTTT. It encodes CASSPTGNSNQPQHF.

The chain is built from TRBV6-5 and TRBJ2-3; no definite D call. Germline CDR1 reads MNHEY; CDR2 reads SVGAGI. V shed 4 bases and J shed 0 bases, with 5 bases lying between them. The CDR3 is 13 residues long. The CDR3 nucleotides read TGTGCCAGCAGTTCGTCTAGCACAGATACGCAGTATTTT. This codes for CASSSSSTDTQYF.

J is TRBJ2-2 and V is TRBV9; D unresolved. V was trimmed by 2 bases and J by 4 bases, leaving 3 bases between them. Germline CDR1 SGDLS, CDR2 YYNGEE. This CDR3 has 12 residues. The CDR3 coding sequence is TGTGCCAGCAGCGTGAGCACCGGGGAGCTGTTTTTT. Its translation: CASSVSTGELFF.

As for this clone: The same CDR3 can be traced to other DNA sequences in this sample. The genes are TRBV7-9 and TRBJ2-7; the match to TRBD1 covers 7 bases. The CDR3 is 13 residues long. Trimming took 3 bases from V and 3 from J; bases not matched to a gene: 2. Germline CDR1 reads SEHNR; CDR2 reads FQNEAQ (reference sequence). The CDR3 sequence: CASSFAGGYEQYF. In DNA, the CDR3 is TGTGCCAGCAGCTTTGCAGGGGGCTACGAGCAGTACTTC.

The chain couples TRBV19 to TRBJ1-1, with D hard to call. There are 19 residues in the CDR3. Germline V gene lookup returns CDR1 LNHDA and CDR2 SQIVND (reference sequence). Trimming took off 1 base at V and 4 bases at J, with 25 bases between the two ends. CDR3 nucleotide sequence: TGTGCCAGTAGTATAGGAATGGGCGGAGGTTTGCGGGTAGGCACTGAAGCTTTCTTT. Translating gives CASSIGMGGGLRVGTEAFF.

The chain joins TRBV28 to TRBJ1-1, with D possibly matching TRBD1 (5 bases). V was trimmed by 2 bases and J by 3 bases, leaving 13 bases between them. Germline-derived CDR1 and CDR2 are MDHEN and SYDVKM. This CDR3 spans 15 amino acids. In DNA form, the CDR3 reads TGTGCCAGCAGTTTACAGGGTAGAGTGTACACTGAAGCTTTCTTT. The encoded protein is CASSLQGRVYTEAFF.

The chain is built from TRBV5-3 and TRBJ2-1; 12 nucleotides align to TRBD2. TRBV5-3 is reported as an ORF; its role is uncertain. CDR3 length: 17 amino acids. Trimming cost V 0 bases and J 6 bases; bases outside gene matches: 7. This chain's CDR3 is CARSLGASGGAANEQFF. In DNA form, the CDR3 reads TGTGCCAGAAGCTTGGGAGCTAGCGGGGGGGCCGCCAATGAGCAGTTCTTC.

This clone was observed a single time. The DNA of the CDR3 is TGTGCCAGCAGCGGACGAATGACTAGCGGTTTCACAGATACGCAGTATTTT. It specifies CASSGRMTSGFTDTQYF. This sequence joins TRBV9 and TRBJ2-3; 9 bases are shared with TRBD2. With 3 bases clipped from V and 2 bases from J, the junction kept 10 bases outside the gene matches. The CDR3 runs to 17 residues. The germline V gene encodes CDR1 SGDLS and CDR2 YYNGEE. The full variable domain, completed using reference TRBV9 and TRBJ2-3, is DSGVTQTPKHLITATGQRVTLRCSPRSGDLSVYWYQQSLDQGLQFLIQYYNGEERAKGNILERFSAQQFPDLHSELNLSSLELGDSALYFCASSGRMTSGFTDTQYFGPGTRLTVL.

This clone was recorded once. The chain links TRBV29-1 to TRBJ2-5, with D perhaps matching TRBD2 (7 bases). The germline CDR1 and CDR2 sequences are SQVTM and ANQGSEA. The CDR3 runs to 16 residues. The V and J ends lost 4 bases and 5 bases respectively, with 23 bases between them. CDR3 sequence (DNA): TGCAGCGTTGTGGTCCTGGCGGGGGCCTCGGGGGAGACCCAGTACTTC. The encoded protein is CSVVVLAGASGETQYF.

This clone was counted many times. This chain joins TRBV29-1 and TRBJ2-1, with 7 bases that match TRBD1. The CDR3 is made up of 14 amino acids. Trimming cost V 7 bases and J 0 bases; bases outside gene matches: 6. The germline V gene has CDR1 SQVTM and CDR2 ANQGSEA. This CDR3 is CSAEGQNSYNEQFF. CDR3 coding DNA: TGCAGCGCTGAGGGACAGAACTCCTACAATGAGCAGTTCTTC.

The V and J genes are TRBV11-2 and TRBJ2-7; D unresolved. V lost 2 bases, J lost 0 bases, and 11 bases lay in between. Germline loops: CDR1 SGHAT, CDR2 FQNNGV. The CDR3 totals 15 residues. The CDR3: CASSLLPGTSYEQYF. The CDR3 DNA sequence: TGTGCCAGCAGCTTACTACCCGGCACCTCCTACGAGCAGTACTTC.